This TCR beta chain appears in the sequencing data of a study of blood T cell repertoires in COVID-19. Overall study: From the United States, Italy and Spain came samples of acute and convalescent COVID-19.

This clone has only one observation. Authors' analysis steps: Estimated nucleated cell counts came from reference gene primer amplification. Sequencing was performed with immunoSEQ multiplex PCR; in TCRdb, only in-frame clones are kept and a portion is missing. D and trimming were read from the DNA, whereas the V and J calls and clone size are those reported in that table. Of around 250,000 clones listed, roughly 85% are singletons. Germline CDR1 reads MNHEY; CDR2 reads SMNVEV (reference sequence). With 9 bases removed from V and 2 bases from J, the gap between germline ends came to 12 bases. This CDR3 comprises 13 residues.

Sequencing was performed on peripheral blood. The source is a man in his 60s who had recovered from COVID-19. This rearrangement joins TRBV27 to TRBJ2-3; TRBD2 might be the D (5 bases). This CDR3 reads CARREQDTDTQYF. The CDR3, as DNA: TGTGCCAGGAGGGAGCAGGACACAGATACGCAGTATTTT.